The 27 T cell receptor beta chains below come from one sample, sequenced in a study of blood T cell repertoires in COVID-19. Using immunoSEQ multiplex PCR, the repertoire was profiled, and TCRdb retains in-frame clones only, with some absent. Of about 240,000 clones in the sample, roughly 85% are singletons; the top ten hold about 5.1%. Material: peripheral blood. Receptors originate from a man between 50 and 59 years old with COVID-19, enrolled during active disease.

This chain links TRBV27 with TRBJ2-7; D is ambiguous. Germline V gene sequence: CDR1 MNHEY, CDR2 SMNVEV (reference sequence). V was shortened by 6 bases and J by 1 base, with 10 bases between the two germline ends. The CDR3 spans 13 residues. CDR3 coding DNA: TGTGCCAGCAGCCCGTGGAGATCCTACGAGCAGTACTTC. It yields the protein CASSPWRSYEQYF.

This clone was detected a few times. The genes are TRBV4-1 and TRBJ1-3; D gene uncertain. Germline CDR1 MGHRA, CDR2 YSYEKL. V was clipped by 4 bases and J by 2 bases, with 15 bases between them. This CDR3 has 16 residues. In nucleotides, the CDR3 is TGCGCCAGCAGCCTGAAATGGGCCCTGACTGGAAACACCATATATTTT. It specifies CASSLKWALTGNTIYF.

J is TRBJ1-2 and V is TRBV7-9, with a possible D match to TRBD1 (6 bases). Trimming left V 3 bases short and J 8 bases short, with 25 bases between. Germline CDR1 is SEHNR and CDR2 is FQNEAQ (reference sequence). The CDR3 has 17 amino acids. Written as DNA, the CDR3 is TGTGCCAGCAGCTTTAGCGGGGGGCGAGTGGGTGCTTCGGGCTACACCTTC. Residues: CASSFSGGRVGASGYTF.

The chain carries TRBV6-5 and TRBJ2-2; TRBD1 agrees at 11 bases. V shed 7 bases, J shed 5 bases, and the junction held 3 bases outside the gene matches. Germline CDR1 is MNHEY and CDR2 is SVGAGI. The CDR3 has 14 amino acids. The CDR3 nucleotides are TGTGCCAGCAAAGGACAGGGGGCGACCGGGGAGCTGTTTTTT. Its protein product is CASKGQGATGELFF.

The V gene is TRBV10-3, the J gene TRBJ2-7, with TRBD1 identical over 7 bases. The junction had 4 bases not matched to a gene; V was cut back by 9 bases and J by 2 bases. Germline lookup yields CDR1 ENHRY and CDR2 SYGVKD. The length of the CDR3 is 12 residues. The CDR3 reads CAIQGQTYEQYF. The CDR3 DNA is TGTGCCATACAGGGACAGACCTACGAGCAGTACTTC.

This chain links TRBV2 with TRBJ1-4; D may be TRBD1 (5 bases). Per the germline V gene, CDR1 is SNHLY and CDR2 is FYNNEI. The ends were cut back, 5 bases at V and 4 bases at J, with 14 bases in the middle. This CDR3 region has 15 residues. In DNA, the CDR3 is TGTGCCAGCAGTCGAAGCTGGGGGGATAATGAAAAACTGTTTTTT. Translation gives CASSRSWGDNEKLFF. Drawing the rest from reference TRBV2 and TRBJ1-4, the complete variable domain is EPEVTQTPSHQVTQMGQEVILRCVPISNHLYFYWYRQILGQKVEFLVSFYNNEISEKSEIFDDQFSVERPDGSNFTLKIRSTKLEDSAMYFCASSRSWGDNEKLFFGSGTQLSVL.

This clone was counted between two and nine times. V and J are TRBV5-3 and TRBJ2-7, with TRBD1 matching over 10 bases. TRBV5-3 falls under the ORF class, with uncertain function. J lost 3 bases, V lost 1 base, and 4 bases had no gene match. The CDR3 has 15 amino acids. The CDR3, as DNA: TGTGCCAGAAGCTTGAAGGGGACAGGGGTCTACGAGCAGTACTTC. As protein: CARSLKGTGVYEQYF.

This sequence joins TRBV10-3 and TRBJ1-4; D unresolved. The ends were cut back, 4 bases at V and 1 base at J, with 7 bases in the middle. Germline V gives CDR1 ENHRY, CDR2 SYGVKD. This CDR3 region has 14 residues. The CDR3 sequence is CAISVGRTNEKLFF. The DNA of the CDR3 is TGTGCCATCAGTGTGGGCAGAACTAATGAAAAACTGTTTTTT.

This clone was recorded a few times. The V call is TRBV29-1, the J call TRBJ2-1; 13 nucleotides match TRBD2. Trimming cost V 7 bases and J 4 bases; bases outside gene matches: 7. Germline lookup yields CDR1 SQVTM and CDR2 ANQGSEA. The CDR3 sequence is 15 residues long. The CDR3 here is CSAATSGGPYNEQFF. In DNA, the CDR3 is TGCAGCGCCGCGACTAGCGGGGGGCCTTACAATGAGCAGTTCTTC.

The chain carries TRBV11-2 and TRBJ1-1, with TRBD1 matching over 9 bases. The V segment lost 1 base and the J segment 5 bases; nucleotides outside the gene matches: 5. The CDR3 totals 15 residues. The germline CDR1 and CDR2 sequences are SGHAT and FQNNGV. CDR3 region: CASSLVFGQGTEAFF. In DNA, the CDR3 is TGTGCCAGCAGCTTAGTTTTCGGACAGGGGACTGAAGCTTTCTTT. The whole variable domain, remainder taken from reference TRBV11-2 and TRBJ1-1, is EAGVAQSPRYKIIEKRQSVAFWCNPISGHATLYWYQQILGQGPKLLIQFQNNGVVDDSQLPKDRFSAERLKGVDSTLKIQPAKLEDSAVYLCASSLVFGQGTEAFFGQGTRLTVV.

The chain uses TRBV19 and TRBJ1-5; 9 bases map to TRBD1. The V gene's germline CDR1 is LNHDA and CDR2 SQIVND (reference sequence). With V trimmed by 4 bases and J by 2 bases, 3 bases remained unmatched. This CDR3 spans 15 amino acids. Here the CDR3 DNA reads TGTGCCAGTAGTAAGGACAGGGGAGGCAATCAGCCCCAGCATTTT. Encoded protein: CASSKDRGGNQPQHF.

In DNA, the CDR3 is TGTGCCAGCAAAGGGACTGCGAACACCGGGGAGCTGTTTTTT. Encoded protein: CASKGTANTGELFF. The chain links TRBV2 to TRBJ2-2; a possible D gene is TRBD2 (6 bases). The CDR3 extends over 14 amino acids. Trimming took 7 bases from V and 0 from J, leaving 9 bases between them. Germline-derived CDR1 and CDR2 are SNHLY and FYNNEI.

This chain uses TRBV21-1 with TRBJ2-3; no DNA check was done on the table's D call, TRBD2. TRBV21-1 is assigned pseudogene status. The CDR3 totals 18 residues. The CDR3 bases are TGTGCCAGCAGAGAAGTCTTTAGCGGGGGGGCTGTCACAGATACGCAGTATTTT. Residues: CASREVFSGGAVTDTQYF.

The chain links TRBV2 to TRBJ2-2, with D possibly matching TRBD2 (6 bases). Trimming took 10 bases from V and 0 from J, leaving 15 bases between them. Germline V gene data show CDR1 as SNHLY and CDR2 as FYNNEI. This CDR3 is built from 15 residues. The CDR3 is CATQWGVANTGELFF. CDR3 DNA: TGTGCCACCCAGTGGGGGGTCGCGAACACCGGGGAGCTGTTTTTT.

This rearrangement joins TRBV3-1 (or the pseudogene TRBV3-2) to TRBJ1-1; 8 positions match TRBD1. CDR1 and CDR2 from the germline V gene are LGHDT and YNNKEL (reference sequence). CDR3 length equals 16 residues. V was pared by 1 base and J by 5 bases, with 9 bases of the junction left unmatched. CDR3 protein: CASSQARDRPGTEAFF. The CDR3 nucleotides are TGTGCCAGCAGCCAAGCCCGGGACAGGCCGGGGACTGAAGCTTTCTTT.

The chain joins TRBV7-2 to TRBJ1-1; a possible D gene is TRBD1 (5 bases). In germline, CDR1 is SGHTA, CDR2 FQGNSA. The CDR3 contains 14 residues. The V and J ends lost 4 bases and 1 base respectively, with 10 bases between them. In DNA form, the CDR3 reads TGTGCCAGCAGCTACTACACAGGGAACACTGAAGCTTTCTTT. This gives the protein CASSYYTGNTEAFF.

Note on this clone: The sample carries other DNA sequences with the same CDR3. CDR3 DNA: TGTGCCAGCAGTCGTACAGGGAACAATCAGCCCCAGCATTTT. Protein sequence: CASSRTGNNQPQHF. The V call is TRBV6-5, the J call TRBJ1-5; maybe TRBD1 (6 bases). The V end lost 5 bases, the J end lost 3 bases, and 11 bases lay between the germline ends. CDR1 and CDR2 (germline): MNHEY, SVGAGI. This CDR3 comprises 14 residues.

V usage is TRBV9 and J usage is TRBJ2-1, with TRBD2 identical over 15 bases. Trimming at V came to 4 bases and at J to 6 bases, leaving 5 bases not matched to a gene. The CDR3 runs to 16 residues. Germline V gene sequence: CDR1 SGDLS, CDR2 YYNGEE. CDR3 nucleotides: TGTGCCAGCAGCCCACGGACTAGCGGGGGGGGCAATGAGCAGTTCTTC. It encodes CASSPRTSGGGNEQFF.

The V and J genes are TRBV29-1 and TRBJ2-6; possible D gene TRBD1, 5 bases. V was pared by 5 bases and J by 2 bases, with 10 bases between. CDR3 length equals 14 residues. The germline CDR1 and CDR2 sequences are SQVTM and ANQGSEA. The CDR3 DNA reads TGCAGCGTTCAAATGACAGCTGGGGCCAACGTCCTGACTTTC. Translation gives CSVQMTAGANVLTF.

The chain recombines TRBV7-2 with TRBJ2-1, with D unresolved. V shed 7 bases and J shed 8 bases, with 9 bases lying between them. This CDR3 comprises 11 residues. CDR1 is SGHTA and CDR2 is FQGNSA in the germline V gene. CDR3 protein: CASTIFHEQFF. For the CDR3, the DNA is TGTGCCAGCACCATTTTCCATGAGCAGTTCTTC.

Worth noting for this clone: The identical CDR3 is also encoded by other nucleotide sequences in the sample. V gene TRBV7-8 combines with J gene TRBJ2-7, with no clear D. Trimming removed 1 base at V and 0 bases at J, with 7 bases between. This CDR3 contains 14 residues. From germline, CDR1 is SGHVS and CDR2 FQNEAQ. The DNA of the CDR3 is TGTGCCAGCAGCTTAGGACGGAGCTCCTACGAGCAGTACTTC. This translates into CASSLGRSSYEQYF. Variable domain in full (rest from reference TRBV7-8 and TRBJ2-7): GAGVSQSPRYKVAKRGQDVALRCDPISGHVSLFWYQQALGQGPEFLTYFQNEAQLDKSGLPSDRFFAERPEGSVSTLKIQRTQQEDSAVYLCASSLGRSSYEQYFGPGTRLTVT.

The chain employs TRBV9 and TRBJ1-2; maybe TRBD1 (6 bases). The CDR3 sequence is 14 residues long. Trimming cost V 3 bases and J 5 bases, with 14 bases left between them. CDR1 is SGDLS and CDR2 is YYNGEE in the germline V gene. The CDR3 protein is CASSDEQGLYGYTF. The CDR3 coding sequence is TGTGCCAGCAGCGACGAACAGGGTTTGTATGGCTACACCTTC.

The chain carries TRBV5-4 and TRBJ2-5; 8 nucleotides line up with TRBD1. The J segment lost 4 bases and the V segment lost 4 bases, leaving 6 bases of the junction unmatched. Germline loops: CDR1 SGHNT, CDR2 YYREEE (reference sequence). The CDR3 consists of 14 residues. DNA for the CDR3: TGTGCCAGCAGCCTAGCAGGGGGCCGAGAGACCCAGTACTTC. Protein product: CASSLAGGRETQYF.

The chain combines TRBV30 with TRBJ1-1; perhaps TRBD1 as D (6 bases). Germline CDR1 reads GTSNPN; CDR2 reads SVGIG (reference sequence). Trimming stripped 3 bases from V and 5 bases from J, with 19 bases between. This CDR3 is 15 amino acids long. The chain's CDR3 is CAWRVPGQLMTEAFF. The CDR3 region has the DNA TGTGCCTGGAGAGTACCGGGACAACTGATGACTGAAGCTTTCTTT.

The chain has TRBV3-1 (or the pseudogene TRBV3-2) and TRBJ2-7, with TRBD2 identical over 10 bases. Germline CDR1 LGHDT, CDR2 YNNKEL (reference sequence). The CDR3 is 15 amino acids. After removal of 2 bases from V and 2 bases from J, the junction contained 3 bases not matched to a gene. The CDR3 DNA follows: TGTGCCAGCAGCCAAACAGCGGGGGGGCCCTACGAGCAGTACTTC. Its protein product is CASSQTAGGPYEQYF.

The genes are TRBV2 and TRBJ1-1; 7 nucleotides line up with TRBD1. After removal of 6 bases from V and 4 bases from J, the junction contained 11 bases not matched to a gene. CDR1 is SNHLY and CDR2 is FYNNEI in the germline V gene. The CDR3 consists of 15 residues. In nucleotides, the CDR3 is TGTGCCAGCAGCCTTTCGACAGGGACGGGCACTGAAGCTTTCTTT. It yields the protein CASSLSTGTGTEAFF.

The chain couples TRBV2 to TRBJ1-2; maybe TRBD1 (5 bases). The V end lost 6 bases, the J end lost 4 bases, and 12 bases lay between the germline ends. The CDR3 has 13 amino acids. Germline CDR1 and CDR2: SNHLY and FYNNEI. The CDR3 sequence: CASSVREGYGYTF. DNA for the CDR3: TGTGCCAGCAGCGTCAGGGAGGGCTATGGCTACACCTTC.